The clone carrying this T cell receptor (beta chain) was picked up a small number of times. As yet, its antigen is unknown. TCRdb reprocessed the reads with MiXCR, giving one entry per CDR3 protein. The data show roughly 860,000 distinct CDR3 sequences, 30% to 35% seen once. This specimen comes from a study of T cell repertoires in cytomegalovirus infection. Study information: Signatures in public TCR beta sequences pointed to both CMV infection and matching HLA type.

Points from the study as a whole: Dominant in the ex vivo response were TCR beta clonotypes restricted by HLA-C and specific for CMV.

Trimming pared 4 bases from V and 1 base from J, leaving 10 bases between. This CDR3 region has 14 residues. CDR1 SGHVS and CDR2 FNYEAQ come from the germline V gene. The sample consisted of cultured CD8+ T cells from PBMCs, taken from culture after CMV antigen stimulation. This receptor was obtained from a human donor in good health (CMV status not recorded). Some clones in this sample may be carry-over from other donors' samples. This sequence joins TRBV7-6 and TRBJ1-1; D call uncertain. The CDR3 sequence: CASSSMGRNTEAFF. The DNA for the CDR3 is TGTGCCAGCAGCTCGATGGGTCGGAACACTGAAGCTTTCTTT.